The clone carrying this T cell receptor beta chain has just a few counts. This sample was included in a study of blood T cell repertoires in COVID-19. Sequencing was performed with immunoSEQ multiplex PCR; in TCRdb, only in-frame clones are kept and a portion is missing. Among 300,000 to 500,000 clones, 85% to 90% were seen once, and the ten largest hold approximately 1%. The CDR3 is made up of 15 amino acids. Between the trimmed V and J ends, which lost 0 bases and 5 bases, there was a span of 13 bases. Germline CDR1 reads SGHDT; CDR2 reads YYEEEE. Sequences were obtained from PBMCs or T cells enriched from blood (not recorded which). The TCR sequence derives from a woman aged 25-40 years with acute COVID-19. The V and J genes are TRBV5-6 and TRBJ2-3; maybe TRBD2 (7 bases). The CDR3 DNA reads as TGTGCCAGCAGCTTGGTTGGAGCGGGACAAGATACGCAGTATTTT. Its translation: CASSLVGAGQDTQYF.